The subject of this entry is one T cell receptor beta chain. Its antigen remains unknown. The data originate from a study of graft-versus-host responses after intestinal transplantation. Study as a whole: Multivisceral, liver-intestinal, or isolated intestinal grafts went to recipients. For around three years after anti-thymocyte globulin induction, all recipients took tacrolimus and steroids. General study results and limits: The authors found GvH clones in recipient marrow, some appearing first in ileum or blood.

Clones were read by immunoSEQ multiplex PCR, and TCRdb kept only the in-frame ones, dropping some. The sample has fewer than 55,000 clones; approximately 95% are singletons. V was clipped by 0 bases and J by 1 base, with 7 bases between them. The CDR3 spans 15 residues. The germline V gene encodes CDR1 MNHEY and CDR2 SMNVEV (reference sequence). The chain carries TRBV27 and TRBJ1-5; D gene unclear. The sample here was unstimulated CD8+ T cells sorted from spleen or lymph node cells, taken before transplant. This receptor was taken from a human donor who was the organ donor for an intestinal transplant. The CDR3 spells CASSLSHGSNQPQHF. The CDR3 DNA sequence: TGTGCCAGCAGTTTATCGCATGGGAGCAATCAGCCCCAGCATTTT.